This is a list of T cell receptor beta chains from one sample in a study of breast tumors, draining lymph nodes, adjacent tissues. In TCRdb, the multiplex PCR reads were re-called with MiXCR into one record per CDR3 protein. The data contain about 270,000 distinct CDR3 sequences, 30% to 35% of them singletons. The specimen sequenced was axillary lymph node tissue. The receptors stem from a female donor with breast cancer. Some clones in this sample may be carry-over from other donors' samples. The CDR3 runs from the conserved cysteine through the conserved F or W. A D gene is named only where the DNA matches it firmly. Expanded clones get a size class; other rows say once, few or many, or leave the size out.

v_call: TRBV5-6; j_call: TRBJ2-1; clone_size: many; d_call: TRBD1; cdr3_nt: TGTGCCAGCAGCTGGACTACAGGGGGCTACAATGAGCAGTTCTTC; cdr3_aa: CASSWTTGGYNEQFF
v_call: TRBV6-2/TRBV6-3; j_call: TRBJ1-2; clone_size: once; d_call: TRBD1; cdr3_nt: TGTGCCGGCAGTTACCCGACGGACAGGGGGAGCGGCTACACCTTC; cdr3_aa: CAGSYPTDRGSGYTF
v_call: TRBV2; j_call: TRBJ1-6; clone_size: -; d_call: -; cdr3_nt: TGTGCCAGCAGTGAAGGTGGTGGGGGCGGCTCACCCCTCCACTTT; cdr3_aa: CASSEGGGGGSPLHF
v_call: TRBV3-1; j_call: TRBJ2-5; clone_size: many; d_call: -; cdr3_nt: TGTGCCAGCAGCCAAGCGATAGAGACCCAGTACTTC; cdr3_aa: CASSQAIETQYF
v_call: TRBV20-1; j_call: TRBJ2-1; clone_size: many; d_call: TRBD2; cdr3_nt: TGCAGTTCGGTGGGGACTAGCGGGAGGTCCTCTTCGGATGAGCAGTTCTTC; cdr3_aa: CSSVGTSGRSSSDEQFF
v_call: TRBV6-5; j_call: TRBJ2-1; clone_size: -; d_call: TRBD2; cdr3_nt: TGTGCCAGCAGCCATAATCCTAGCGGCAATGAGCAGTTCTTC; cdr3_aa: CASSHNPSGNEQFF
v_call: TRBV9; j_call: TRBJ1-1; clone_size: -; d_call: -; cdr3_nt: TGTGCCAGCAGCGTAGGGGATAACAGGGTACACACTGAAGCTTTCTTT; cdr3_aa: CASSVGDNRVHTEAFF
v_call: TRBV5-1; j_call: TRBJ2-7; clone_size: many; d_call: -; cdr3_nt: TGCGCCAGCAGCTTGGTTGCACCCTACGAGCAGTACTTC; cdr3_aa: CASSLVAPYEQYF
v_call: TRBV12-3/TRBV12-4; j_call: TRBJ2-5; clone_size: many; d_call: TRBD2; cdr3_nt: TGTGCCAGCAGCAACGTAGCGGGTGAGACCCAGTACTTC; cdr3_aa: CASSNVAGETQYF
v_call: TRBV20-1; j_call: TRBJ2-1; clone_size: many; d_call: TRBD2; cdr3_nt: TGCAGTGCGCGGACTAGCGGCTCCTACAATGAGCAGTTCTTC; cdr3_aa: CSARTSGSYNEQFF
v_call: TRBV5-1; j_call: TRBJ1-2; clone_size: many; d_call: -; cdr3_nt: TGCGCCAGCAGCTTGGCTCTGGCCGAAGGTTATGGCTACACCTTC; cdr3_aa: CASSLALAEGYGYTF
v_call: TRBV4-1; j_call: TRBJ2-4; clone_size: many; d_call: -; cdr3_nt: TGCGCCAGCAGCCAAGTACACAGGGTTGACATTCAGTACTTC; cdr3_aa: CASSQVHRVDIQYF
v_call: TRBV6-5; j_call: TRBJ1-5; clone_size: many; d_call: -; cdr3_nt: TGTGCCAGCAGTAAGTCGTCGGGCAGGAGTCAGCCCCAGCATTTT; cdr3_aa: CASSKSSGRSQPQHF
v_call: TRBV5-1; j_call: TRBJ2-1; clone_size: many; d_call: -; cdr3_nt: TGCGCCAGCAGACGTGGAAGGACTTTACAATACAATGAGCAGTTCTTC; cdr3_aa: CASRRGRTLQYNEQFF
v_call: TRBV9; j_call: TRBJ2-5; clone_size: -; d_call: -; cdr3_nt: TGTGCCAGCAGCGGACTAGGGGGGATGGAGACCCAGTCCTTC; cdr3_aa: CASSGLGGMETQSF
v_call: TRBV5-5; j_call: TRBJ2-7; clone_size: -; d_call: TRBD1; cdr3_nt: TGTGCCAGCAGCTTGTCCGCCGGGACAGGGTATGTCGAGCAGTACTTC; cdr3_aa: CASSLSAGTGYVEQYF
v_call: TRBV20-1; j_call: TRBJ2-5; clone_size: many; d_call: TRBD2; cdr3_nt: TGCAGTGCTCGACTAAGCGGGATAGTGGAGACCCAGTACTTC; cdr3_aa: CSARLSGIVETQYF
v_call: TRBV2; j_call: TRBJ1-2; clone_size: many; d_call: -; cdr3_nt: TGTGCCAGCGTCAAGGGTCGTGGCTACACCTTC; cdr3_aa: CASVKGRGYTF
v_call: TRBV6-5; j_call: TRBJ2-1; clone_size: many; d_call: -; cdr3_nt: TGTGCCAGCAGTTCCACTTATGGTAGCGGAATCCGGGATGAGCAGTTCTTC; cdr3_aa: CASSSTYGSGIRDEQFF
v_call: TRBV4-2; j_call: TRBJ2-3; clone_size: many; d_call: -; cdr3_nt: TGTGCCAGCAGCCAAGATCCCGCGGCGGGGAGTACGCAGTATTTT; cdr3_aa: CASSQDPAAGSTQYF
v_call: TRBV10-3; j_call: TRBJ1-5; clone_size: -; d_call: -; cdr3_nt: TGTGCCATCAGTTACTCCTGGGATACGCAGCATTTT; cdr3_aa: CAISYSWDTQHF
v_call: TRBV20-1; j_call: TRBJ2-6; clone_size: many; d_call: -; cdr3_nt: TGCACCCTTGGTCAGGGTCTACCAACCTACTCTGGGGCCAACGTCCTGACTTTC; cdr3_aa: CTLGQGLPTYSGANVLTF
v_call: TRBV25-1; j_call: TRBJ2-5; clone_size: -; d_call: TRBD2; cdr3_nt: TGTACAAGCAGCTTAGACCTAGCGGGGGAGGAGACCCAGTACTTC; cdr3_aa: CTSSLDLAGEETQYF
v_call: TRBV9; j_call: TRBJ2-3; clone_size: -; d_call: TRBD2; cdr3_nt: TGTGCCAGCAGCCCCCGACTAGCGATGTTCACAGATACGCAGTATTTT; cdr3_aa: CASSPRLAMFTDTQYF
v_call: TRBV29-1; j_call: TRBJ2-5; clone_size: many; d_call: -; cdr3_nt: TGCAGCGTTGGTCTCAGGGAAGAGACCCAGTACTTC; cdr3_aa: CSVGLREETQYF
v_call: TRBV7-9; j_call: TRBJ2-2; clone_size: many; d_call: -; cdr3_nt: TGTGCCAGCAGCGGGACCCGGGCAGGCGCTTCCAGCGTGGACACCGGGGAGCTGTTTTTT; cdr3_aa: CASSGTRAGASSVDTGELFF
v_call: TRBV11-3; j_call: TRBJ2-5; clone_size: -; d_call: -; cdr3_nt: TGTGCCAGCAGCCCCCCGCCGGGTGGTGAGACCCGGTACTTC; cdr3_aa: CASSPPPGGETRYF
v_call: TRBV19; j_call: TRBJ2-1; clone_size: many; d_call: -; cdr3_nt: TGTGCCAGTAGTACTGGGGGACCCTACAATGAGCAGTTCTTC; cdr3_aa: CASSTGGPYNEQFF
v_call: TRBV29-1; j_call: TRBJ1-2; clone_size: many; d_call: -; cdr3_nt: TGCAGCGTTGAAGGGTTCAGGAACTATGGCTACACCTTC; cdr3_aa: CSVEGFRNYGYTF
v_call: TRBV7-2; j_call: TRBJ2-3; clone_size: many; d_call: -; cdr3_nt: TGTGCCAGCAGCTCCTTTAGCACAGATACGCAGTATTTT; cdr3_aa: CASSSFSTDTQYF
v_call: TRBV20-1; j_call: TRBJ2-7; clone_size: many; d_call: -; cdr3_nt: TGCAGTGCTAGGAGGGTCTACGAGCAGTACTTC; cdr3_aa: CSARRVYEQYF
v_call: TRBV6-5; j_call: TRBJ1-3; clone_size: many; d_call: TRBD1; cdr3_nt: TGTGCCAGCAGCCAAAACAGGGGTTCTGGAAACACCATATATTTT; cdr3_aa: CASSQNRGSGNTIYF
v_call: TRBV12-3/TRBV12-4; j_call: TRBJ2-1; clone_size: many; d_call: TRBD2; cdr3_nt: TGTGCCAGCAGCCCCGGAGTTGGTAGCGGGAGAGGATTAGGCAATGAGCAGTTCTTC; cdr3_aa: CASSPGVGSGRGLGNEQFF
v_call: TRBV5-8; j_call: TRBJ1-1; clone_size: -; d_call: TRBD1; cdr3_nt: TGTGCCAGCAGCTTGGGGGACAGGGGCCTGAACACTGAAGCTTTCTTT; cdr3_aa: CASSLGDRGLNTEAFF
v_call: TRBV3-1; j_call: TRBJ1-5; clone_size: few; d_call: -; cdr3_nt: TGTGCCAGCAGCCAAGAGCGGATTAGCAATCAGCCCCAGCATTTT; cdr3_aa: CASSQERISNQPQHF
v_call: TRBV13; j_call: TRBJ2-1; clone_size: many; d_call: -; cdr3_nt: TGTGCCAGCAGCTCCGGGGGACTGGGCTCCTACAATGAGCAGTTCTTC; cdr3_aa: CASSSGGLGSYNEQFF
v_call: TRBV7-2; j_call: TRBJ1-3; clone_size: many; d_call: -; cdr3_nt: TGTGCCAGCAGCCCATTGGACGGGAGCTCTGGAAACACCATATATTTT; cdr3_aa: CASSPLDGSSGNTIYF
v_call: TRBV6-1; j_call: TRBJ1-5; clone_size: many; d_call: -; cdr3_nt: TGTGCCAGCAGTTCCGGGACATTATACAATCAGCCCCAGCATTTT; cdr3_aa: CASSSGTLYNQPQHF
v_call: TRBV10-3; j_call: TRBJ2-5; clone_size: many; d_call: TRBD2; cdr3_nt: TGTGCCATCAGTGCACTAGCGGGAGAAGGGGAGACCCAGTACTTC; cdr3_aa: CAISALAGEGETQYF
v_call: TRBV6-5; j_call: TRBJ2-3; clone_size: many; d_call: -; cdr3_nt: TGTGCCAGCAGTTACACAACTGGGGGGACAGATACGCAGTATTTT; cdr3_aa: CASSYTTGGTDTQYF
v_call: TRBV6-5; j_call: TRBJ1-5; clone_size: many; d_call: TRBD1; cdr3_nt: TGTGCCAGCCGACCCTCGGGGACAGGGAAAAATCAGCCCCAGCATTTT; cdr3_aa: CASRPSGTGKNQPQHF
v_call: TRBV7-3; j_call: TRBJ2-1; clone_size: many; d_call: -; cdr3_nt: TGTGCCAGCAGCCAGGTGGCCGGCTACAATGAGCAGTTCTTC; cdr3_aa: CASSQVAGYNEQFF
v_call: TRBV7-2; j_call: TRBJ1-3; clone_size: -; d_call: -; cdr3_nt: TGTGCCAGCAGCGTACGACAGGGAAACACCATATATTTT; cdr3_aa: CASSVRQGNTIYF
v_call: TRBV12-3/TRBV12-4; j_call: TRBJ2-7; clone_size: many; d_call: TRBD2; cdr3_nt: TGTGCCAGCAGTTTTGGGCGGGAGTCCTACGAGCAGTACTTC; cdr3_aa: CASSFGRESYEQYF
v_call: TRBV15; j_call: TRBJ1-4; clone_size: -; d_call: TRBD1; cdr3_nt: TGTGCCACCAGCAGTTTCAGGGGGAGAAATGAAAAACTGTTTTTT; cdr3_aa: CATSSFRGRNEKLFF
v_call: TRBV10-1; j_call: TRBJ2-1; clone_size: many; d_call: -; cdr3_nt: TGCGCCAGCAGTGTTGGGGGGTCGCAGTTCTTC; cdr3_aa: CASSVGGSQFF